The rows below give T cell receptor beta chains drawn from one sample of a study of follicular helper T cells after annual influenza vaccination. Assay: immunoSEQ multiplex PCR; the TCRdb copy retains only in-frame clones and omits some. The sample has over 6,500 clones, approximately 82% seen once. Sequenced material: CXCR5+ CD38- circulating T follicular helper cells from blood, taken 7 days after influenza vaccination. Receptors originate from an adult who received the influenza vaccine. CDR3s leave out the opening cysteine and the closing phenylalanine or tryptophan.

V gene	J gene	CDR3 protein
TRBV28	TRBJ1-1	ASSSTLKDRELIQAF
TRBV4-1	TRBJ2-3	ASSERTSLGTDTQY
TRBV7-2	TRBJ2-1	ASSTRQGRYNEQF
TRBV10-3	TRBJ2-4	AIRVENIQY
TRBV6-1	TRBJ1-2	ASAQGNYGYT
TRBV6-1	TRBJ2-7	ASWQGWGEQY
TRBV7-3	TRBJ2-2	ASSLGQQAGELF
TRBV18	TRBJ2-2	ASSLQGAQGSGELF
TRBV6-1	TRBJ2-3	ASSENLGGGALDTQY
TRBV29-1	TRBJ1-5	SVGGGRDQPQH
TRBV18	TRBJ2-7	ASSLDVYEQY
TRBV5-6	TRBJ1-6	ASSFYGHNNSPLH
TRBV28	TRBJ2-5	ASSKRGAGDATQY
TRBV2	TRBJ1-5	ASAGGISNQPQH
TRBV19	TRBJ2-1	ASSMGLAGGYNEQF
TRBV30	TRBJ2-3	AWSIEGIGSDTQY
TRBV5-1	TRBJ1-5	ASSLGQSNQPQH
TRBV29-1	TRBJ2-7	SVKGVDEQY
TRBV5-6	TRBJ2-3	ASSLGGPTDTQY
TRBV7-2	TRBJ1-2	ASSLKGLGGGYT
TRBV30	TRBJ2-2	AWSLGQGAGELF
TRBV5-1	TRBJ2-2	ASSPGPSGGDTGELF
TRBV18	TRBJ2-7	ASSPGGSSYEQY
TRBV27	TRBJ2-5	ASSLRGAETQY
TRBV19	TRBJ2-1	ASSIGGGWSANEQF
TRBV7-2	TRBJ1-1	ASTLQRNTEAF
TRBV5-4	TRBJ2-2	ASSPKERGNTGELF
TRBV9	TRBJ1-4	ASSVATGGYEKLF
TRBV29-1	TRBJ2-5	SVWGDIGQETQY
TRBV30	TRBJ1-5	AWSVPGYDQPQH
TRBV29-1	TRBJ2-5	SVEVGGEGYQETQY
TRBV28	TRBJ1-6	ASSSPGQGSSYNSPLH
TRBV28	TRBJ1-1	ASSQGGSGTEAF
TRBV6-1	TRBJ2-2	ASSDFGELF
TRBV19	TRBJ2-6	ASSPLEGHISGANVLT
TRBV18	TRBJ1-6	ASSPPSGTGGFPLH
TRBV7-9	TRBJ2-3	ASSVTLGGADTQY
TRBV19	TRBJ2-1	ASSPTTRVWTNNEQF
TRBV18	TRBJ2-4	ASSPYGAKNIQY
TRBV11-2	TRBJ2-4	ASSLDGREGIIAKNIQY
TRBV7-9	TRBJ1-4	ASSYGLGGDSATNEKLF
TRBV5-4	TRBJ2-7	ASSGSGQSYEQY
TRBV30	TRBJ1-1	AWSGGRTAF
TRBV23-1	TRBJ1-5	ASGVRDAIQPQH
TRBV27	TRBJ2-1	ASSISGANNEQF
TRBV28	TRBJ1-2	ASSSDRGRGYT
TRBV2	TRBJ2-7	ASSGRTVPYEQY
TRBV12-1	TRBJ1-2	ASSFGGYT
TRBV15	TRBJ1-6	ATSRDLAEPLH
TRBV18	TRBJ2-5	ASSPPPGGPRETQY
TRBV30	TRBJ2-1	AWSVGVYNEQF